The clone carrying this T cell receptor beta chain was detected a few times. Its antigen remains unidentified. One end of the junction does not line up with germline, which may come from a read error. This specimen comes from a study of T-cell reconstitution after alpha-beta-depleted transplantation in children. Unique molecular identifiers were incorporated into the prepared TCRbeta library. TCRdb reprocessed the PCR reads via MiXCR and lists one record per CDR3 protein. Among 450,000 to 550,000 distinct CDR3 sequences, about an eighth were seen once, and the ten largest hold 11% to 15%. Findings and caveats of the study: Alpha-beta T cells present about two months after transplant were reported to originate from several hundred expanded graft clones. After one year, T-cell counts and TCRbeta diversity mostly came from new T cells.

Germline CDR1 is LNHDA and CDR2 is SQIVND (reference sequence). The CDR3 consists of 12 residues. This clonotype was sampled from a female patient aged 2-15 years who had a stem cell transplant for aplastic anemia, so the T cells may come from the graft donor. The sample in question was PBMCs, mostly from graft donor cells, obtained 180 days after TCRalphabeta/CD19-depleted stem cell transplant. The gene calls are TRBV19 and TRBJ1-4; TRBD1 aligns across 7 bases. CDR3 sequence reads: CASSIRAGQAIF. DNA of the CDR3: TGTGCCAGTAGTATTCGGGCCGGACAGGCGATTTTT.